The 21 T cell receptor beta chains below were found in one sample sequenced in a study of cytomegalovirus exposure and HLA in healthy donors. PCR used 60 Vbeta primers and 13 Jbeta primers. TCRdb's copy holds only in-frame clones and misses some; the assay was immunoSEQ multiplex PCR. The sample carries roughly 170,000 clones, 70% to 80% recorded once. The sequencing sample was made of PBMCs. These receptors were collected from a man aged 25 to 45 in good health and CMV-seronegative.

The chain recombines TRBV30 with TRBJ2-1; 9 bases line up with TRBD2. Germline V gives CDR1 GTSNPN, CDR2 SVGIG (reference sequence). The CDR3 spans 15 residues. Losses at the gene ends were 6 bases for V and 4 bases for J; bases not matched to a gene: 10. This chain's CDR3 is CACPRAGGSYNEQFF. The CDR3 DNA sequence: TGTGCCTGCCCGAGGGCGGGAGGGTCGTACAATGAGCAGTTCTTC.

In this sample, this clone turned up a few times. CDR3 DNA: TGCGCCAGCAGCCAAGCTACGGGGTCTACGGAGCAGTACTTC. Translating gives CASSQATGSTEQYF. This chain links TRBV4-1 with TRBJ2-7; TRBD2 might be the D (5 bases). The CDR3 spans 14 residues. The germline V gene has CDR1 MGHRA and CDR2 YSYEKL. Between the trimmed V and J ends, which lost 1 base and 7 bases, there was a span of 14 bases.

This clone was seen once. The chain couples TRBV11-2 to TRBJ1-6; 7 nucleotides line up with TRBD1. CDR1 SGHAT and CDR2 FQNNGV come from the germline V gene. V lost 6 bases to trimming and J lost 6 bases; unmatched junction nucleotides: 5. CDR3 length: 14 amino acids. CDR3: CASRLQGVNSPLHF. The CDR3 DNA reads as TGTGCCAGCAGATTGCAGGGGGTTAATTCACCCCTCCACTTT.

The chain couples TRBV29-1 to TRBJ2-7; 12 nucleotides line up with TRBD1. Losses at the gene ends were 3 bases for V and 3 bases for J; bases not matched to a gene: 9. Germline-derived CDR1 and CDR2 are SQVTM and ANQGSEA. The CDR3 is 16 residues long. The CDR3 sequence: CSVDFPGTGGLYEQYF. The CDR3 region has the DNA TGCAGCGTTGATTTCCCTGGGACAGGGGGCCTCTACGAGCAGTACTTC.

The V call is TRBV6-1, the J call TRBJ2-5, with D possibly being TRBD1 (6 bases). This CDR3 is 17 amino acids long. Germline CDR1 and CDR2: MNHNS and SASEGT. Trimming cost V 4 bases and J 5 bases, with 23 bases left between them. The CDR3 sequence is CASSARYVGAPGETQYF. In DNA, the CDR3 is TGTGCCAGCAGTGCCCGTTATGTGGGGGCGCCCGGGGAGACCCAGTACTTC.

The genes are TRBV4-1 and TRBJ1-6, with 7 bases aligning to TRBD1. Germline CDR1 and CDR2: MGHRA and YSYEKL. Unmatched junction bases numbered 12, after V lost 1 base and J lost 6 bases. CDR3 size: 18 residues. DNA of the CDR3: TGCGCCAGCAGCCAAGGTACCAACCCGGGACAGCGTAATTCACCCCTCCACTTT. Its translation is CASSQGTNPGQRNSPLHF.

This chain links TRBV9 with TRBJ1-1; tentative D call: TRBD1 (6 bases). Per germline, CDR1 SGDLS and CDR2 YYNGEE. The CDR3 length is 15 residues. With 5 bases removed from V and 4 bases from J, the gap between germline ends came to 18 bases. CDR3 loop: CASSTGVRGGTEAFF. CDR3 nucleotides: TGTGCCAGCAGTACCGGGGTCAGAGGGGGCACTGAAGCTTTCTTT. The whole variable domain, remainder taken from reference TRBV9 and TRBJ1-1, is DSGVTQTPKHLITATGQRVTLRCSPRSGDLSVYWYQQSLDQGLQFLIQYYNGEERAKGNILERFSAQQFPDLHSELNLSSLELGDSALYFCASSTGVRGGTEAFFGQGTRLTVV.

This chain links TRBV29-1 with TRBJ1-2; the match to TRBD1 covers 10 bases. Losses at the gene ends were 7 bases for V and 1 base for J; bases not matched to a gene: 3. Germline CDR1 reads SQVTM; CDR2 reads ANQGSEA. The CDR3 is 13 amino acids. CDR3 sequence: CSGGTGDNYGYTF. The CDR3 region has the DNA TGCAGCGGCGGGACAGGGGATAACTATGGCTACACCTTC.

CDR3 DNA sequence: TGTGCCAGCAGCCCGGGGGGGGATGGGGCCAACGTCCTGACTTTC. It is translated as CASSPGGDGANVLTF. The rearrangement uses TRBV6-6 and TRBJ2-6; 8 bases fit TRBD2. CDR1 and CDR2 from the germline V gene are MNHNY and SVGAGI (reference sequence). The CDR3 spans 15 residues. J gave up 3 bases and V 6 bases, and 4 bases lay outside the gene matches.

For this clone: Its ends do not fully match the called genes, so a read error is possible. This chain uses TRBV7-9 with TRBJ2-7; the D gene is possibly TRBD1 (5 bases). CDR1 SEHNR and CDR2 FQNEAQ come from the germline V gene (reference sequence). The CDR3 has 15 amino acids. This chain's CDR3 is CSSSLGDSFSYEQYF. The DNA for the CDR3 is TGTTCCAGCAGCTTAGGAGACAGCTTCTCCTACGAGCAGTACTTC.

CDR3 in amino acids: CASSEDGTGWIAPHYEQYF. The CDR3 DNA reads TGTGCCAGCAGTGAAGACGGGACAGGGTGGATTGCCCCCCACTACGAGCAGTACTTC. This chain links TRBV6-1 with TRBJ2-7, with 9 bases that match TRBD1. Germline CDR1 MNHNS, CDR2 SASEGT. This CDR3 spans 19 amino acids. Trimming at V came to 1 base and at J to 3 bases, leaving 16 bases not matched to a gene.

The V and J genes are TRBV25-1 and TRBJ2-3, with TRBD1 as a possible D gene (6 bases). The CDR3 is 15 residues long. V was pared by 4 bases and J by 3 bases, with 14 bases between. CDR1 MGHDK and CDR2 SYGVNS come from the germline V gene. CDR3: CASSVQGDGTDTQYF. The DNA of the CDR3 is TGTGCCAGCAGTGTACAGGGAGACGGGACAGATACGCAGTATTTT.

The chain recombines TRBV4-3 with TRBJ2-1; D is perhaps TRBD1 (5 bases). Between the trimmed V and J ends, which lost 0 bases and 15 bases, there was a span of 12 bases. Germline-derived CDR1 and CDR2 are LGHNA and YSLEER. The CDR3 is made up of 12 amino acids. Here the CDR3 reads CASSQDDRIRFF. The CDR3 nucleotides are TGCGCCAGCAGCCAAGATGACAGAATACGGTTCTTC.

This clone was picked up a small number of times. The chain recombines TRBV4-3 with TRBJ2-2; no firm D call. Trimming took 0 bases from V and 6 from J, leaving 5 bases between them. CDR3 length: 13 amino acids. Germline V gene lookup returns CDR1 LGHNA and CDR2 YSLEER. CDR3 region: CASSQDQAGELFF. As DNA, the CDR3 is TGCGCCAGCAGCCAAGATCAGGCCGGGGAGCTGTTTTTT.

The sample holds one count of this clone. This rearrangement joins TRBV5-1 to TRBJ2-7; TRBD1 aligns across 9 bases. The CDR3 has 15 amino acids. The germline gives CDR1 SGHRS, CDR2 YFSETQ. V lost 5 bases and J lost 6; bases outside the gene matches: 12. DNA for the CDR3: TGCGCCAGCAGAAACAATCCGGGACAGGGTTCCGAGCAGTACTTC. This encodes CASRNNPGQGSEQYF.

The chain links TRBV6-1 to TRBJ1-5; 7 bases are a match to TRBD1. The CDR3 has 14 residues. The V gene end was trimmed by 6 bases and the J gene end by 4 bases; junction bases not matched to a gene: 6. CDR1 is MNHNS and CDR2 is SASEGT in the germline V gene. CDR3 region: CASSRDRLNQPQHF. The CDR3 coding sequence is TGTGCCAGCAGCCGGGACAGATTAAATCAGCCCCAGCATTTT.

This chain links TRBV5-5 with TRBJ2-3, with D possibly being TRBD1 (5 bases). Germline CDR1 SGHKS, CDR2 YYEKEE (reference sequence). CDR3 length equals 14 residues. The germline V and J ends were trimmed by 2 bases and 4 bases, with 11 bases remaining between them. CDR3 region: CASSFSGAADTQYF. The DNA for the CDR3 is TGTGCCAGCAGCTTCTCTGGGGCCGCAGATACGCAGTATTTT. The whole variable domain, remainder taken from reference TRBV5-5 and TRBJ2-3, is DAGVTQSPTHLIKTRGQQVTLRCSPISGHKSVSWYQQVLGQGPQFIFQYYEKEERGRGNFPDRFSARQFPNYSSELNVNALLLGDSALYLCASSFSGAADTQYFGPGTRLTVL.

J is TRBJ1-6 and V is TRBV28; D is possibly TRBD1 (6 bases). Trimming stripped 10 bases from V and 0 bases from J, with 10 bases between. The CDR3 covers 14 residues. Germline CDR1 reads MDHEN; CDR2 reads SYDVKM. The CDR3 sequence is CATLRGSYNSPLHF. The CDR3 coding sequence is TGTGCCACCCTCAGGGGCTCCTATAATTCACCCCTCCACTTT.

CDR3 protein: CASSSDRGFSGNTIYF. The CDR3 nucleotides are TGTGCCAGCAGCTCGGACAGGGGGTTCTCTGGAAACACCATATATTTT. This chain links TRBV7-2 with TRBJ1-3; 10 bases match TRBD1. Trimming removed 4 bases from V and 0 bases from J; junction bases left unmatched: 3. Germline CDR1 is SGHTA and CDR2 is FQGNSA. The CDR3 sequence is 16 residues long.

This CDR3 reads CAWSVRGSLKETQYF. The CDR3 DNA reads as TGTGCCTGGAGTGTAAGGGGGAGTCTGAAAGAGACCCAGTACTTC. The chain has TRBV30 and TRBJ2-5, with a possible D match to TRBD1 (6 bases). This CDR3 is built from 15 residues. Germline-derived CDR1 and CDR2 are GTSNPN and SVGIG (reference sequence). Trimming took off 0 bases at V and 3 bases at J, with 14 bases between the two ends.

The genes are TRBV5-1 and TRBJ1-5; D remains ambiguous. Trimming removed 4 bases from V and 2 bases from J, with 19 bases in between. Germline loops: CDR1 SGHRS, CDR2 YFSETQ. This CDR3 is built from 17 residues. Written as DNA, the CDR3 is TGCGCCAGCAGCCCGGGGTATGGGGAAAGACGCAATCAGCCCCAGCATTTT. It codes for CASSPGYGERRNQPQHF.